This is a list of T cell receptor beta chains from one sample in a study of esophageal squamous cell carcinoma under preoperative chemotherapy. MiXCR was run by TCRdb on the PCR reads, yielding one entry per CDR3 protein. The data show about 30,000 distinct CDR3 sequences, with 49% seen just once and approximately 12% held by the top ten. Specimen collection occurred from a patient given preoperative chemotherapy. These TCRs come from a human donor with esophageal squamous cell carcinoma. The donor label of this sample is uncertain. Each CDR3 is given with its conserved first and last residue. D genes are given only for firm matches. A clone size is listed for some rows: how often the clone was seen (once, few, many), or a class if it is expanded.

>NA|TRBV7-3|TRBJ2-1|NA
TGTGCCAGCAGCTCCCGGCGTCAGCCCTACAATGAGCAGTTCTTC
CASSSRRQPYNEQFF
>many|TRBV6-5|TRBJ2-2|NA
TGTGCCAGCAGATTACTAGGATCCGGGGAGCTGTTTTTT
CASRLLGSGELFF
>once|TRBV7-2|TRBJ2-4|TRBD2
TGTGGCAGTTCCGGGGCGGGAGCCCAAGACATTCAGTACTTT
CGSSGAGAQDIQYF
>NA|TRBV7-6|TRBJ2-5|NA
TGTGCCCGCGGCTTAGACGGGCGCCCAGCGACCCGGCTTTTC
CARGLDGRPATRLF
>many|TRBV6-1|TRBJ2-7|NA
TGTGCCAGCGAGCTGACAGTAGGGTCCTACGAGCAGTACTTC
CASELTVGSYEQYF
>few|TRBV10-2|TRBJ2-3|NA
TGCGCCAGCAGTGAGTATGTGGCAGGACTCTACCCTAGCACAGATACGCAGTATTTT
CASSEYVAGLYPSTDTQYF
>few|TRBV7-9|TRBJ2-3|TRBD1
TGTGCCAGCAGCTTCTTGTCGGACAGGTCGGGAGATACGCAGTATTTT
CASSFLSDRSGDTQYF
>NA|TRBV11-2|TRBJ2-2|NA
TGTGCCAGCAGCGCCGACGGGGGATCCGGGGAGCTGTTTTTT
CASSADGGSGELFF
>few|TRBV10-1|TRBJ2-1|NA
TGCGCCAGCAGTGAGCGGGGGAGCTCCTACAATGAGCAGTTCTTC
CASSERGSSYNEQFF
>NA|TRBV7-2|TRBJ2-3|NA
TGTGCCAGCAGCAATGCGATAGGGGGCGGGGACCCAGATACGCAGTATTTT
CASSNAIGGGDPDTQYF
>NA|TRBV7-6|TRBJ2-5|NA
TGTGCCAGCAGCTTGGATCCGGGCATCGCGGGCCGTGCCCAAAAGACCCAGTACTTC
CASSLDPGIAGRAQKTQYF
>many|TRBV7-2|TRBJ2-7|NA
TGTGCCAGCAGCTTAAGGGGCGGACCGAGCCCTTCCTACGAGCAGTACTTC
CASSLRGGPSPSYEQYF
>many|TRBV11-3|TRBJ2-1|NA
TGTGCCAGCAGCTTAGAATTAAAAGATGAGCAGTTCTTC
CASSLELKDEQFF
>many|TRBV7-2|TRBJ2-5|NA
TGTGCCAGCAGCTCGACTACACACCAAGAGACCCAGTACTTC
CASSSTTHQETQYF
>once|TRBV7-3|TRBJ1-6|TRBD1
TGTGCCAGCAGCTTAGTGGACAGGGGAAATTCACCCCTCCACTTT
CASSLVDRGNSPLHF
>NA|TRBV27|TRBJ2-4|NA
TGTGCCAGCTGTCAAGACTTGGCTTTAGCCAAAAACATTCAGTACTTC
CASCQDLALAKNIQYF
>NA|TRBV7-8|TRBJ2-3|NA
TGTCCCGGCAGCGGACGGTGTAGCAAAAATACGCAGTATTTC
CPGSGRCSKNTQYF
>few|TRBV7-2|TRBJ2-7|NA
TGTGCCAGCAGCCCCCAGAGACAGAGAGCCTACGAGCAGTACTTC
CASSPQRQRAYEQYF
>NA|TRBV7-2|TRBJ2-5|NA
TGTGCCAGCAGCGACAACCAAGAGACCCAGTACTTC
CASSDNQETQYF
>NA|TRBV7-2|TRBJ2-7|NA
TGTGCCAGGAGCCTAAACCCAGAGACGCAGTACTTC
CARSLNPETQYF
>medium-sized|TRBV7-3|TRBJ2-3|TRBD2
TGTGCCAGCAGCTTACAAAGCGGGAGGGGGTCAGATACGCAGTATTTT
CASSLQSGRGSDTQYF
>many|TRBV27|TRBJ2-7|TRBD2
TGTGCCAGCAGTTTAACGCCGCGGCTGAGCGGGAGAAAAGGCGAGCAGTACTTC
CASSLTPRLSGRKGEQYF
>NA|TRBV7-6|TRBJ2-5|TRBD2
TGTGCCAGCAGCTTGGATCCGGGGATCGGGGGGGGTGCCCAAGAGATCCAGTACTTC
CASSLDPGIGGGAQEIQYF
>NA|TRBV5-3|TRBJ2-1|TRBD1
TGTGCCACCGGGACAGGGAGGACCAATGAGCAGTTCTTC
CATGTGRTNEQFF
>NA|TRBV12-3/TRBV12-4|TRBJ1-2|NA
TGTGCCAGCAGCCGTCGGGGGAGCTATGGCTACACCTTC
CASSRRGSYGYTF
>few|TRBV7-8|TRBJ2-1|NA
TGTGCCAGCAGCTTAGGGGTCAGCGAGCAGTTCTTC
CASSLGVSEQFF
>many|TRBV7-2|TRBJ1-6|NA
TGTGCCAGCAGCCCCCCGGGTAGCGGGCCCCTCCACTTT
CASSPPGSGPLHF
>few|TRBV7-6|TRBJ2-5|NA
TGTGCCAGCAGCTCAGGAGCCCGGGGCCCAGATACCCAGTACTTT
CASSSGARGPDTQYF
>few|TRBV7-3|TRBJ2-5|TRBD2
TGTGCCAGCAGCTTCATACCGGCGGGAGGGATCCAAAAGATCCAGTACTTC
CASSFIPAGGIQKIQYF
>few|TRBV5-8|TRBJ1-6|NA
TGTGCCAGCACCAAAGCGAGGACAGCCGATTCACCCCTCCACTTT
CASTKARTADSPLHF
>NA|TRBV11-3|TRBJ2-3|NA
TGTGCCAGCAGCCGGTGGGGTGGCGGGGGCCCAGAGACGCAGTACTTT
CASSRWGGGGPETQYF
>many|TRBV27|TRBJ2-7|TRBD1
TGTGCCAGCACCCGTATCAGGGGGTCCTCCTACGAGCAGTACTTC
CASTRIRGSSYEQYF
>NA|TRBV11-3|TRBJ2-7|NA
TGTGCCAGCAGCTTTACCTTCGGACACGAGCAGTACTTC
CASSFTFGHEQYF
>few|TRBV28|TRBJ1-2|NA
TGTGCCAGCAGTTTATCCTGGGAGGCCTATGGCTACACCTTC
CASSLSWEAYGYTF
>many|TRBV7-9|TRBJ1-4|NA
TGTGCCAGCAGCCCAACCTCCGACCGGGAAAAACTGTTTTTT
CASSPTSDREKLFF
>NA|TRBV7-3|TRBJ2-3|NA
TGTGCCAGCAGGGGAAGGAGAGCCAAAAATACTCAGTATTTT
CASRGRRAKNTQYF
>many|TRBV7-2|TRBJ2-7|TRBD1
TGTGCCAGCAGCAGTAGACAGGGCTCCCACGAGCAGTACTTC
CASSSRQGSHEQYF
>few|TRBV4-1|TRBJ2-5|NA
TGCGCCAGCAGCCCCTCCGGGGGCCAAGAGACCCAGTACTTC
CASSPSGGQETQYF
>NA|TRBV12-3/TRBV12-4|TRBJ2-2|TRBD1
TGTGCCAGCGGGAAGGACAGGGGGCTGTTCTTT
CASGKDRGLFF
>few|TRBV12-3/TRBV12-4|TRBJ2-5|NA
TGTGCCAGCAGTCCAGAGAAGGAGACCCAGTACTTC
CASSPEKETQYF
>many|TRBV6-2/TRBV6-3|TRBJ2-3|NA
TGTGCCAGCAGTTACTCAATGACTTCTCCCACAGATACGCAGTATTTT
CASSYSMTSPTDTQYF
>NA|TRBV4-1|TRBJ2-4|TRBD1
TGCGCCAGCAGCCAGGGACAGCTCGTTCAAAACATTCAGTACTTC
CASSQGQLVQNIQYF
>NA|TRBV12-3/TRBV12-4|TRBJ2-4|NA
TGTGCCAGCATTCGGGGCCGTCACTTAGAGATTCAGTACTTC
CASIRGRHLEIQYF
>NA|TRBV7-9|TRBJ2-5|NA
TGTGCGGGCAGCTGGGCCGGTGACCCAGATACCCAGTACTTT
CAGSWAGDPDTQYF
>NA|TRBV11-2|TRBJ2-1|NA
TGTGCCAGCAGCCGGTATCCTGGCGGTGAGCAGTTCTTC
CASSRYPGGEQFF
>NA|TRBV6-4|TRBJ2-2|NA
TGTGCCAGCAGCGCCGCAGCGAACACCGGGGAGCTGTTTTTT
CASSAAANTGELFF
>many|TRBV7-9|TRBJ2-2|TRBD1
TGTGCCAGCAGCGCCGCACCCGGGACAGTAAACACCGGGGAGCTGTTTTTT
CASSAAPGTVNTGELFF
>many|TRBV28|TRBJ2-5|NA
TGTGCCAGCAGTAGAGAGACCCAGTACTTC
CASSRETQYF